Described below is a single T cell receptor beta chain sequence and its context. As yet, its antigen is unknown. This CDR3 comprises 15 residues. CDR1 is SGHTA, CDR2 FQGNSA, per germline. V was trimmed by 4 bases and J by 0 bases, leaving 13 bases between them. Noted treatment: approximately 18 received Ad26.COV2.S at low or high dose, single or two shots; a few received placebo; per-sample allocation not given. Collection of samples fell on day 63 after the first vaccine or placebo injection. The table came from immunoSEQ multiplex PCR; TCRdb's copy has only in-frame clones and leaves some out. The sample includes 250,000 to 300,000 clones, around 87% seen only once; the top ten take less than 3.5%. The data were taken from a study of Ad26.COV2.S vaccination and SARS-CoV-2 variants. Turning to the study itself: Once or twice, 56 days apart, Ad26.COV2.S was delivered intramuscularly. Study results and caveats: Recipients of either vaccine or placebo displayed similar breadth of non-spike TCRs.

The sample here was peripheral blood, taken in a trial of Ad26.COV2.S vaccine versus placebo. The clonotype originates from a person between 18 and 59 years old who received the Ad26.COV2.S COVID-19 vaccine or a placebo. The chain joins TRBV7-2 to TRBJ2-7; the D is unclear. The CDR3 is CASSSTGSGSYEQYF. Here the CDR3 DNA reads TGTGCCAGCAGCTCCACCGGTAGTGGCTCCTACGAGCAGTACTTC.